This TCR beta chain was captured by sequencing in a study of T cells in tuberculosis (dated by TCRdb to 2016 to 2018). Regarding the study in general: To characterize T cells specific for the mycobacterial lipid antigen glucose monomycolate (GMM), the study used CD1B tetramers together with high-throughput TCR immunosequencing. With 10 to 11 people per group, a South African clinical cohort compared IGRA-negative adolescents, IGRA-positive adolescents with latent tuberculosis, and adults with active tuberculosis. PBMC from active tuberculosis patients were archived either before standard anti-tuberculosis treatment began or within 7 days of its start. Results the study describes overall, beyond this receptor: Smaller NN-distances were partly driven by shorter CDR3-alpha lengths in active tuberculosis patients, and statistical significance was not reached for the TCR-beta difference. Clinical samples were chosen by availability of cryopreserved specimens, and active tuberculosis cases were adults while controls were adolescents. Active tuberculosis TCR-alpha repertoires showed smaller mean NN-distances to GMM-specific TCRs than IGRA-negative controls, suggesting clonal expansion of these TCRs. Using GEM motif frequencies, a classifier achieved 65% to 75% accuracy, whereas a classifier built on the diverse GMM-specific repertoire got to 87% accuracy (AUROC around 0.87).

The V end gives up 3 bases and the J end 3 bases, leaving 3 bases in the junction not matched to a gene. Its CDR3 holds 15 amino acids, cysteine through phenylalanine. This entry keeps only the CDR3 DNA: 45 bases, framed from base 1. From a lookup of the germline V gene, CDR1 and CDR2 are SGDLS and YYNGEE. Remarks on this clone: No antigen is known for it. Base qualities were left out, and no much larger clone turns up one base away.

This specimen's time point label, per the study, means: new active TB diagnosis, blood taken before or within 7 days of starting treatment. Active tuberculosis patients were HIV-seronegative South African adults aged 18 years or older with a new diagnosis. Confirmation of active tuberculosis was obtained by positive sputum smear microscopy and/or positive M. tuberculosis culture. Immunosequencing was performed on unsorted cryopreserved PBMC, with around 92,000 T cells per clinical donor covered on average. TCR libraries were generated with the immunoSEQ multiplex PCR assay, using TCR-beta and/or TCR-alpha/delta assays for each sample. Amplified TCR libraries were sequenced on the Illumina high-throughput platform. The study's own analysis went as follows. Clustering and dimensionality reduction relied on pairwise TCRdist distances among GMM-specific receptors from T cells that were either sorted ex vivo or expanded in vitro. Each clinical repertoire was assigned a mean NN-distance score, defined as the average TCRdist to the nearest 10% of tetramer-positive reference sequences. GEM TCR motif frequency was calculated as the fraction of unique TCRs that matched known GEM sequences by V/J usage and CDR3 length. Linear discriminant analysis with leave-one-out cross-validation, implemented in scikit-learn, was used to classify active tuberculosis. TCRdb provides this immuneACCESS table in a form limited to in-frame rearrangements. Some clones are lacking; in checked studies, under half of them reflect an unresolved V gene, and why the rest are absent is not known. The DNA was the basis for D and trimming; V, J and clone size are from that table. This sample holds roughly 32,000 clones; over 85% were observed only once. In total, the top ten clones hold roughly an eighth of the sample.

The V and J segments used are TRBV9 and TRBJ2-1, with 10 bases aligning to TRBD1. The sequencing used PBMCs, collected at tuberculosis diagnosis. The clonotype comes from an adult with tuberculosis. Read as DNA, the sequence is TGTGCCAGCAGCGACCGGGACAGGGGCTACAATGAGCAGTTCTTC. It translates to CASSDRDRGYNEQFF.